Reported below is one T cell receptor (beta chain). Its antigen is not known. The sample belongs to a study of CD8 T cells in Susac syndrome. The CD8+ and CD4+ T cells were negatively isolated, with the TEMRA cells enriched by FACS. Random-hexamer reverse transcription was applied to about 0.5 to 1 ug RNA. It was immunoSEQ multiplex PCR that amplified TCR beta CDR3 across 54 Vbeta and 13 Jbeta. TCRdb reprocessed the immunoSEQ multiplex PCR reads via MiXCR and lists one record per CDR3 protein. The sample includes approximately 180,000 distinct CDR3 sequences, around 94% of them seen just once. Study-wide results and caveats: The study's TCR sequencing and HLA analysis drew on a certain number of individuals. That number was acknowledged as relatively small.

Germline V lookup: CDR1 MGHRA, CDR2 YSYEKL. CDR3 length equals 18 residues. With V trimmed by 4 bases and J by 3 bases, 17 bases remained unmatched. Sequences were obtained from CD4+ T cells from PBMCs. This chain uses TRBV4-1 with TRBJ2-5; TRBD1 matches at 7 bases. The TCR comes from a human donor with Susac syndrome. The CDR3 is CASSPFGTAKNVEETQYF. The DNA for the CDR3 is TGCGCCAGCAGCCCGTTCGGGACAGCTAAAAACGTGGAAGAGACCCAGTACTTC.